The 9 T cell receptor beta chains listed next were all sequenced from one sample in a study of blood T cell repertoires in COVID-19. TCRdb's table, derived via immunoSEQ multiplex PCR, lists solely in-frame clones and lacks some. This sample has about 240,000 clones, with 75% to 90% found just once. The sequenced sample was PBMCs or T cells enriched from blood (not recorded which). The receptors here all came from a woman in her forties with acute COVID-19.

The CDR3 coding sequence is TGCAGCGCCCTAGACGGGAACTATGGCTACACCTTC. Translated, it gives CSALDGNYGYTF. The V gene is TRBV29-1, the J gene TRBJ1-2, with D hard to call. Between the trimmed V and J ends, which lost 7 bases and 2 bases, there was a span of 11 bases. The CDR3 has 12 residues. Looked up from germline, CDR1 is SQVTM and CDR2 is ANQGSEA.

This chain uses TRBV18 with TRBJ1-1, with 7 nucleotides matching TRBD1. CDR3 size: 15 residues. Germline-derived CDR1 and CDR2 are KGHSH and LQKENI. The trim removed 2 bases at V and 5 bases at J, leaving 8 bases unmatched. This CDR3 is CASSPETGSLTEAFF. CDR3 nucleotides: TGTGCCAGCTCACCAGAGACAGGGTCCCTAACTGAAGCTTTCTTT.

As to this clone: This specimen includes other DNA sequences encoding the same CDR3. This chain joins TRBV19 and TRBJ1-5, with D possibly TRBD1 on 5 matching bases. The CDR3 is 15 amino acids. The V gene lost 1 base and the J gene lost 6 bases, with 13 bases spanning the gap. Germline V lookup: CDR1 LNHDA, CDR2 SQIVND (reference sequence). The CDR3 region has the DNA TGTGCCAGTAGTATAGGGCAGGGCGCTGGTCAGCCCCAGCATTTT. Protein product: CASSIGQGAGQPQHF. The whole variable domain, filled in from reference TRBV19 and TRBJ1-5, reads DGGITQSPKYLFRKEGQNVTLSCEQNLNHDAMYWYRQDPGQGLRLIYYSQIVNDFQKGDIAEGYSVSREKKESFPLTVTSAQKNPTAFYLCASSIGQGAGQPQHFGDGTRLSIL.

J is TRBJ2-1 and V is TRBV4-1; 7 nucleotides match TRBD1. From germline, CDR1 is MGHRA and CDR2 YSYEKL. This CDR3 is 16 amino acids long. V was clipped by 1 base and J by 0 bases; unmatched bases: 3. The CDR3 sequence: CASSQGQGSSYNEQFF. CDR3 DNA: TGCGCCAGCAGCCAAGGACAGGGTAGCTCCTACAATGAGCAGTTCTTC.

In nucleotides, the CDR3 is TGTGCTAGTGGTTTGGTTATCCGGGGGTTGGGTGAGCAGTTCTTC. Translation: CASGLVIRGLGEQFF. This sequence joins TRBV12-5 and TRBJ2-1; D possibly corresponds to TRBD2 (6 bases). This CDR3 comprises 15 residues. The ends were cut back, 0 bases at V and 9 bases at J, with 15 bases in the middle. Looked up from germline, CDR1 is LGHNT and CDR2 is FRNRAP.

This chain connects TRBV14 to TRBJ2-1; 8 bases map to TRBD2. Germline V lookup: CDR1 SGHDN, CDR2 FVKESK. With V trimmed by 4 bases and J by 12 bases, 14 bases remained unmatched. The CDR3 consists of 15 residues. The chain's CDR3 is CASSLISGTPRGQFF. CDR3 bases: TGTGCCAGCAGCCTTATTAGCGGGACCCCCCGCGGGCAGTTCTTC.

The CDR3 loop reads CSVGASGRGTQYF. The CDR3, as DNA: TGCAGCGTTGGTGCTAGCGGGAGAGGTACGCAGTATTTT. The V and J genes are TRBV29-1 and TRBJ2-3; the match to TRBD2 covers 10 bases. Per germline, CDR1 SQVTM and CDR2 ANQGSEA. The CDR3 has 13 amino acids. V shed 4 bases, J shed 8 bases, and the junction held 6 bases outside the gene matches.

The rearrangement links TRBV6-5 to TRBJ2-7; D is possibly TRBD2 (6 bases). The CDR3 spans 14 residues. The germline V gene has CDR1 MNHEY and CDR2 SVGAGI. V was pared by 2 bases and J by 4 bases, with 12 bases between. Here the CDR3 reads CASSYNDGRYEQYF. In nucleotides, the CDR3 is TGTGCCAGCAGTTACAACGACGGGAGATACGAGCAGTACTTC.

The V gene is TRBV24-1, the J gene TRBJ2-2; 12 nucleotides agree with TRBD2. Germline V gene lookup returns CDR1 KGHDR and CDR2 SFDVKD. V gave up 2 bases and J gave up 6 bases; unmatched junction bases: 6. The CDR3 totals 17 residues. CDR3 protein: CATSDWASGRAAGELFF. The DNA of the CDR3 is TGTGCCACCAGTGATTGGGCTAGCGGGAGGGCCGCCGGGGAGCTGTTTTTT.